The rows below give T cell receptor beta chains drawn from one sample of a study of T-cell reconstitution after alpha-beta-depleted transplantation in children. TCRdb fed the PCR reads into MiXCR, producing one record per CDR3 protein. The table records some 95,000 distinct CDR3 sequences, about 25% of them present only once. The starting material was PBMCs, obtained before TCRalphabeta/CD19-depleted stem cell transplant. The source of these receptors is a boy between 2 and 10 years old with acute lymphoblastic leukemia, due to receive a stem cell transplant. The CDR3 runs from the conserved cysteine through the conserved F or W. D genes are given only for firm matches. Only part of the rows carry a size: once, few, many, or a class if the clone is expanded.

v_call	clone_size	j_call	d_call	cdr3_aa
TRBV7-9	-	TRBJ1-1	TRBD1	CASSVRTGPISEAFF
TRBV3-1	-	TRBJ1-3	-	CASSLSEGFANTIYF
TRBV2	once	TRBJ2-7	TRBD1	CASSGGTGWAAGEQYF
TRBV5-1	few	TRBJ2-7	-	CASSLGGLQSYEQYF
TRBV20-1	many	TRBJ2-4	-	CSALLQGGNIQYF
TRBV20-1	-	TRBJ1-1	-	CSASRYRLDTEAFF
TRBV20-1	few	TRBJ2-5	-	CSATPGEGNQETQYF
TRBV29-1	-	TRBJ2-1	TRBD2	CSVEGSSGGFYNEQFF
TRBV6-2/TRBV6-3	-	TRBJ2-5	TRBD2	CASSYGGREQETQYF
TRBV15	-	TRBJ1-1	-	CATSPGLGNTEAFF
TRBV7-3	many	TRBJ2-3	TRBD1	CASSTSGQGASDTQYF
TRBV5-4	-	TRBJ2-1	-	CASSAVSGGSYNEQFF
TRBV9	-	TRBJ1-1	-	CASSGNQGMNTEAFF
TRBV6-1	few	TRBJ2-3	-	CASSEGGGGGDTQYF
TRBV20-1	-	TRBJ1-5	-	CKLVSRIYSNQPQHF
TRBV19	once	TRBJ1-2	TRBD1	CASSDPRTGAYGYTF
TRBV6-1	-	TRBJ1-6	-	CASTLRGGRPPLHF
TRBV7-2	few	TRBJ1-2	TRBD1	CASSGWDRQRGYTF
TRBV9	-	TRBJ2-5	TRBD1	CASSFGQGETETQYF
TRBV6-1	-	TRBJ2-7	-	CASGVEYF
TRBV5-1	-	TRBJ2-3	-	CASSPTGELEAQYF
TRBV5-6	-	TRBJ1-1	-	CASSPPRQGKHTEAFF
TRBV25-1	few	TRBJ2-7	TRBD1	CASSGNRGTYEQYF
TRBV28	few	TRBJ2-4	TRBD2	CASRPTSSGSKNIQYF
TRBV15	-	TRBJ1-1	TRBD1	CATSRGSGGDTEAFF
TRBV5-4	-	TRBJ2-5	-	CASSHRVAEVETQYF
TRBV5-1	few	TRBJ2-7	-	CASSPWDESGEQYF
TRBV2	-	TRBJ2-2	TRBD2	CASSGAPSGGPNTGELFF
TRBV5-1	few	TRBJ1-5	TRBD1	CASSPGQGGQPQHF
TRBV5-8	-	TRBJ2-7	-	CASSLEIYLNYEQYF
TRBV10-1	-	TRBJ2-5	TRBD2	CASSEGLAEVETQYF
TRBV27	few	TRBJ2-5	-	CASSLEGGQETQYF
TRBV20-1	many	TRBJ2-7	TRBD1	CSAPTPENTGAYEQYF
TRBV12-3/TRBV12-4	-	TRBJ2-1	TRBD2	CASGTSGGAHEQFF
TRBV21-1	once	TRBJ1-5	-	CASSKSGTFDWEPQHF
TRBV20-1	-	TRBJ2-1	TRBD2	CSVTRLGREKEFF
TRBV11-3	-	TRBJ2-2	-	CASSSGPATGELFF
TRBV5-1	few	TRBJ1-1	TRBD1	CASSQMGQLNTEAFF
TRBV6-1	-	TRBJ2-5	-	CASSEALQGIQETQYF
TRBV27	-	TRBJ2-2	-	CASSLSGGGSGELFF
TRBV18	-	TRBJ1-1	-	CASSPLEGGLTEAFF
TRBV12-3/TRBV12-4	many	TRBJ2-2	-	CASSLSVGNTGELFF
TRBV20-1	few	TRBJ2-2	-	CSAPHGGSTGELFF
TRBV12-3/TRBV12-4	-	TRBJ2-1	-	CASSFKVAGNEQFF
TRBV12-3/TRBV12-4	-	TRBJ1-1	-	CASSFGQLLEAFF
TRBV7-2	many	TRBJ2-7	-	CASSLLSGTLYEQYF
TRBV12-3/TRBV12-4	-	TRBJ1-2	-	CASSLDIPGLYGYTF
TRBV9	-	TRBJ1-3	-	CASSAGLLSSGNTIYF
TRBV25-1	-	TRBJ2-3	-	CASSERAEGPTDTQYF